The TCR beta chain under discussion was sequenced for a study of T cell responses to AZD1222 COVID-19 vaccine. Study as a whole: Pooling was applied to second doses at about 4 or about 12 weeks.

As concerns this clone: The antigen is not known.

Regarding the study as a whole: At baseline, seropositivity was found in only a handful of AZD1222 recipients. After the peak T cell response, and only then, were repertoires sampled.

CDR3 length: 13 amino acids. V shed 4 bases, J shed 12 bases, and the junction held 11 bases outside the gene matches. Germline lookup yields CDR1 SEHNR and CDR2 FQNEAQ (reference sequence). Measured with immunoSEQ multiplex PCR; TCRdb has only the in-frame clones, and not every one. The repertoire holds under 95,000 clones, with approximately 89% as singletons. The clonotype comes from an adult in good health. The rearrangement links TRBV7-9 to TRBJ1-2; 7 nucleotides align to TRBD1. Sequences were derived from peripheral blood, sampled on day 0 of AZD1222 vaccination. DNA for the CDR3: TGTGCCAGCAGCTCTGGACAGGCGCGTTTTCACACCTTC. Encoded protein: CASSSGQARFHTF.